Listed here are 5 T cell receptor beta chains from one sample, sequenced in a study of blood T cell repertoires in COVID-19. Sequenced by immunoSEQ multiplex PCR; TCRdb stores in-frame clones only, minus some. Counted here are tens of thousands of clones, about 80% occurring once; the ten biggest clones make up roughly 15%. The material sequenced was peripheral blood. Receptors originate from a human donor in a cohort sampled during active COVID-19.

This chain uses TRBV2 with TRBJ2-7, with D tentatively TRBD1 (6 bases). Trimming took 7 bases from V and 0 from J, leaving 10 bases between them. Germline CDR1 reads SNHLY; CDR2 reads FYNNEI. The CDR3 contains 13 residues. The CDR3 loop reads CASNGQFSYEQYF. The DNA of the CDR3 is TGTGCCAGCAATGGACAGTTCTCCTACGAGCAGTACTTC.

The chain recombines TRBV3-1 (or the pseudogene TRBV3-2) with TRBJ2-5; TRBD2 aligns across 8 bases. The CDR3 spans 14 residues. Per the germline V gene, CDR1 is LGHDT and CDR2 is YNNKEL (reference sequence). With V trimmed by 4 bases and J by 3 bases, 4 bases remained unmatched. The CDR3 coding sequence is TGTGCCAGCAGCCCCAGCGGGAGTGAAGAGACCCAGTACTTC. Translated, it gives CASSPSGSEETQYF.

The V gene is TRBV28, the J gene TRBJ1-5; maybe TRBD1 (5 bases). Germline lookup yields CDR1 MDHEN and CDR2 SYDVKM. There are 16 residues in the CDR3. V was pared by 8 bases and J by 8 bases, with 25 bases between. In DNA form, the CDR3 reads TGTGCCAGCCTCTCAATTGACAGCCCGCCGAGAGAGCCCCAGCATTTT. It codes for CASLSIDSPPREPQHF.

The chain combines TRBV12-3 or TRBV12-4 with TRBJ2-3; D not certain. The germline V and J ends were trimmed by 6 bases and 3 bases, with 10 bases remaining between them. The CDR3 spans 13 residues. The CDR3 sequence: CASRPGSTDTQYF. DNA of the CDR3: TGTGCCAGCAGGCCCGGGTCGACAGATACGCAGTATTTT.

The chain has TRBV18 and TRBJ2-3, with TRBD2 matching 8 bases. Germline CDR1 is KGHSH and CDR2 is LQKENI. This CDR3 has 15 amino acids. V shed 5 bases and J 2 bases; nucleotides not matched to a gene: 6. CDR3 sequence: CASSRTSSVTDTQYF. DNA for the CDR3: TGTGCCAGCTCAAGGACTAGCAGTGTCACAGATACGCAGTATTTT.